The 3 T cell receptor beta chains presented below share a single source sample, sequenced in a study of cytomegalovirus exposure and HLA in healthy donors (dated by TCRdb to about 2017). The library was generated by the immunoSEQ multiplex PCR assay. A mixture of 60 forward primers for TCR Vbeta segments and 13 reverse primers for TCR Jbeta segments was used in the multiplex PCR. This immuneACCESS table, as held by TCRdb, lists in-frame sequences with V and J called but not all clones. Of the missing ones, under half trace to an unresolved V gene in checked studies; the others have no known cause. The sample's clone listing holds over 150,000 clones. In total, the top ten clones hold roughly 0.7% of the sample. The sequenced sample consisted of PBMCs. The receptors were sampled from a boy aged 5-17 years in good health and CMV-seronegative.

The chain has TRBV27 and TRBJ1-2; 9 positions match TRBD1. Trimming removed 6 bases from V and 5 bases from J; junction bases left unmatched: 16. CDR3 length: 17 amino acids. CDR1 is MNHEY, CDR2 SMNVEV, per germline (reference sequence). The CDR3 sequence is CASRPIGGVDRGYGYTF. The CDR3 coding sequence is TGTGCCAGCAGGCCCATCGGGGGGGTTGACAGGGGGTATGGCTACACCTTC.

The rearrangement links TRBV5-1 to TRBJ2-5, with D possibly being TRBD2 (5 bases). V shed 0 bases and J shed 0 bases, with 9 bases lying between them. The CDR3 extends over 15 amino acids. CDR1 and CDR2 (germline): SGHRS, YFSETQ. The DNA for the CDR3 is TGCGCCAGCAGCTTGGGGACTTTGTACCAAGAGACCCAGTACTTC. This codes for CASSLGTLYQETQYF.

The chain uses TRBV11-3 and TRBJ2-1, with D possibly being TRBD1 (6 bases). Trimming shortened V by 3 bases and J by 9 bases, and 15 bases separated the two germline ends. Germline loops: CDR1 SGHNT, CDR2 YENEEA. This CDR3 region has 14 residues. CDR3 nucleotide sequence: TGTGCCAGCAGCTTGGAGCCAGGGGCCCTTGAGCAGTTCTTC. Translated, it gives CASSLEPGALEQFF.